This record looks at one T cell receptor (beta chain) sequence and its context. Its cognate antigen is unknown. J lost 7 bases, V lost 4 bases, and 10 bases had no gene match. This CDR3 has 17 residues. Germline V gene data show CDR1 as SGDLS and CDR2 as YYNGEE. The sorted-subset replicate PCRs were given roughly 200 ng DNA, which is roughly 30,000 T cell genomes. Libraries were prepared by immunoSEQ multiplex PCR; TCRdb keeps only in-frame clonotypes and omits some of them. Of roughly 1,800,000 clones listed, over 85% are singletons. The sample originates from a study of shared clonotypes between healthy human individuals. Study information: A couple of women and a few men aged 18 to 49 made up the donors. Study-wide findings and caveats: Larger richness was generally estimated for naive than memory subsets.

The naive CD8 fraction comprised CD45RO-negative cells positively selected for CCR7 and excluded terminally differentiated effector memory CD45RA+ cells. The sequencing input was naive CD8+ T cells sorted from blood. V gene TRBV9 combines with J gene TRBJ2-1, with TRBD2 matching 14 bases. The sequence came from a man aged 18 to 30 in good health. CDR3 in amino acids: CASSPWEGLAGVNEQFF. In nucleotides, the CDR3 is TGTGCCAGCAGCCCCTGGGAGGGACTAGCGGGAGTAAATGAGCAGTTCTTC.